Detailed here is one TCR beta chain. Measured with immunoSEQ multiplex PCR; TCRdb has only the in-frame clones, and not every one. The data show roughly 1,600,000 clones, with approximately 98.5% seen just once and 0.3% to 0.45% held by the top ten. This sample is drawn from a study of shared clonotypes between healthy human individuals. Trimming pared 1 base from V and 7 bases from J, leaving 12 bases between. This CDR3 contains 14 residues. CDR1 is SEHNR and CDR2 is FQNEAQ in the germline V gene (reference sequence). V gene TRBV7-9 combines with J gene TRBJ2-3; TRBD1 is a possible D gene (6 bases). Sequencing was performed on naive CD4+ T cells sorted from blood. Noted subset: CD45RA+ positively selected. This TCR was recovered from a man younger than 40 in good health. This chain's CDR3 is CASSLGGRGNTQYF. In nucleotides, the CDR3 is TGTGCCAGCAGCTTAGGAGGCAGGGGAAATACGCAGTATTTT. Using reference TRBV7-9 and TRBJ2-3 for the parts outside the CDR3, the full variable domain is DTGVSQNPRHKITKRGQNVTFRCDPISEHNRLYWYRQTLGQGPEFLTYFQNEAQLEKSRLLSDRFSAERPKGSFSTLEIQRTEQGDSAMYLCASSLGGRGNTQYFGPGTRLTVL.